These 10 T cell receptor beta chains were all obtained from the same sample, sequenced in a study of T cells in Graves' hyperthyroidism and ophthalmopathy. Using RNA transcripts as the source, TCR beta CDR3 regions were amplified. During a first-round RT-PCR of the TCR CDR3, the HTBI primer set was used. MiXCR, run by TCRdb on the multiplex PCR reads, gives a single entry per CDR3 protein. Of approximately 700,000 distinct CDR3 sequences detected, approximately 42% appear once; the ten largest clones hold 7% to 7.5%. The sequenced sample consisted of peripheral blood or thyroid tissue (not recorded which). These receptors all stem from an adult man with Graves' disease, either hyperthyroidism or ophthalmopathy (not recorded which).

About this clonotype itself: This could be a read error, since a much larger clone is one nucleotide away. V and J are TRBV5-1 and TRBJ1-4, with TRBD1 as a possible D gene (5 bases). There are 12 residues in the CDR3. From germline, CDR1 is SGHRS and CDR2 YFSETQ. Trimming took 4 bases from V and 16 from J, leaving 17 bases between them. CDR3 loop: CASSLEGRRPFF. CDR3 nucleotide sequence: TGCGCCAGCAGCCTGGAGGGACGGCGACCGTTTTTT.

Regarding this clonotype: A much larger clone differs by one base, so this may be a read error. The rearrangement links TRBV2 to TRBJ1-2; D is perhaps TRBD1 (6 bases). CDR1 is SNHLY and CDR2 is FYNNEI in the germline V gene. This CDR3 has 14 amino acids. In nucleotides, the CDR3 is TGTGGCAGCAGTTTAGCGCTAACAGGGCATGGCTACACCTTC. Its translation: CGSSLALTGHGYTF.

This clonotype was counted between two and nine times. The rearrangement links TRBV14 to TRBJ2-5; 8 positions agree with TRBD2. V lost 0 bases, J lost 0 bases, and 6 bases stayed unmatched. The length of the CDR3 is 17 residues. Germline CDR1 and CDR2: SGHDN and FVKESK. The CDR3 here is CASSQETSGGYQETQYF. The CDR3 DNA reads as TGTGCCAGCAGCCAAGAGACCAGCGGGGGTTACCAAGAGACCCAGTACTTC.

Turning to this clonotype: It is unclear where the CDR3 begins or ends on the DNA, so no DNA is shown, and the CDR3 is as TCRdb lists it. CDR3 in amino acids: CAVSVGTEAFFGQGTIYF. This chain uses TRBV2 with TRBJ1-3; the table's D call TRBD1 went unverified against the DNA. Counting both end residues, the CDR3 totals 18 amino acids. Germline V CDR1 and CDR2: SNHLY, FYNNEI.

Only a few counts were recorded for this clonotype. The rearrangement links TRBV29-1 to TRBJ2-2, with D perhaps matching TRBD2 (6 bases). CDR1 is SQVTM, CDR2 ANQGSEA, per germline. V dropped 0 bases and J dropped 3 bases, with 14 bases sitting between them. CDR3 length: 16 amino acids. The CDR3: CSVEDQRGGDTGELFF. CDR3 sequence (DNA): TGCAGCGTTGAAGATCAACGGGGCGGGGACACCGGGGAGCTGTTTTTT.

The rearrangement uses TRBV5-1 and TRBJ2-2, with a weak D call TRBD2 (5 bases). The CDR3 has 14 residues. Between the trimmed V and J ends, which lost 4 bases and 3 bases, there was a span of 10 bases. Germline values: CDR1 SGHRS, CDR2 YFSETQ. The CDR3 DNA sequence: TGCGCCAGCAGCAAACTAGAGGACACCGGGGAGCTGTTTTTT. This sequence encodes CASSKLEDTGELFF.

This clonotype has at least ten counts. A junction boundary mismatches the germline segment, possibly from a read error. J is TRBJ2-7 and V is TRBV6-5; tentatively, D is TRBD2 (5 bases). CDR3 length: 12 residues. CDR1 is MNHEY and CDR2 is SVGAGI in the germline V gene. CDR3 loop: CASSSEGYEQYF. The CDR3, as DNA: TGCGCCAGCAGTTCCGAGGGCTACGAGCAGTACTTC.

The V and J genes are TRBV7-6 and TRBJ1-2; 9 bases agree with TRBD1. The V and J ends lost 4 bases and 10 bases, in that order; junction bases with no gene match: 10. The germline gives CDR1 SGHVS, CDR2 FNYEAQ. CDR3 length: 14 residues. The CDR3 reads CASSYAGTGIVYTF. Here the CDR3 DNA reads TGTGCCAGCAGCTACGCCGGGACAGGGATAGTCTACACCTTC.

This clonotype was counted a few times. The J gene is TRBJ2-5, the V gene TRBV7-8; 9 nucleotides match TRBD2. The CDR3 has 16 amino acids. J was trimmed by 4 bases and V by 8 bases; bases with no gene match: 14. Germline CDR1 SGHVS, CDR2 FQNEAQ. The CDR3 spells CASSARRLAGVETQYF. The CDR3 bases are TGTGCCAGCTCCGCTCGGAGGTTAGCGGGAGTAGAGACCCAGTACTTC.

There are a few counts of this clonotype. This chain uses TRBV6-1 with TRBJ2-2; D gene uncertain. V gave up 0 bases and J gave up 9 bases, with 8 bases separating them. The CDR3 runs to 13 residues. Germline V lookup: CDR1 MNHNS, CDR2 SASEGT. The CDR3 DNA is TGTGCCAGCAGTGAAGCGAACCCCTGGGAGCTGTTTTTT. Amino acid sequence: CASSEANPWELFF.